This T cell receptor beta chain emerged from a study of cytomegalovirus exposure and HLA in healthy donors. The V gene end was trimmed by 2 bases and the J gene end by 6 bases; junction bases not matched to a gene: 7. From germline, CDR1 is SNHLY and CDR2 FYNNEI. The CDR3 covers 14 residues. With 60 Vbeta and 13 Jbeta primers, the PCR was carried out. Method: immunoSEQ multiplex PCR; TCRdb's copy keeps in-frame clones and lacks some. The sample shows under 200,000 clones, around 82% of them seen only once. The chain is built from TRBV2 and TRBJ2-7, with 7 bases aligning to TRBD2. The source material was PBMCs. This TCR derives from a male donor in good health and CMV-seronegative. The CDR3 here is CASSERVTGGEQYF. The DNA for the CDR3 is TGTGCCAGCAGTGAACGGGTAACGGGGGGCGAGCAGTACTTC. The full variable domain, completed using reference TRBV2 and TRBJ2-7, is EPEVTQTPSHQVTQMGQEVILRCVPISNHLYFYWYRQILGQKVEFLVSFYNNEISEKSEIFDDQFSVERPDGSNFTLKIRSTKLEDSAMYFCASSERVTGGEQYFGPGTRLTVT.